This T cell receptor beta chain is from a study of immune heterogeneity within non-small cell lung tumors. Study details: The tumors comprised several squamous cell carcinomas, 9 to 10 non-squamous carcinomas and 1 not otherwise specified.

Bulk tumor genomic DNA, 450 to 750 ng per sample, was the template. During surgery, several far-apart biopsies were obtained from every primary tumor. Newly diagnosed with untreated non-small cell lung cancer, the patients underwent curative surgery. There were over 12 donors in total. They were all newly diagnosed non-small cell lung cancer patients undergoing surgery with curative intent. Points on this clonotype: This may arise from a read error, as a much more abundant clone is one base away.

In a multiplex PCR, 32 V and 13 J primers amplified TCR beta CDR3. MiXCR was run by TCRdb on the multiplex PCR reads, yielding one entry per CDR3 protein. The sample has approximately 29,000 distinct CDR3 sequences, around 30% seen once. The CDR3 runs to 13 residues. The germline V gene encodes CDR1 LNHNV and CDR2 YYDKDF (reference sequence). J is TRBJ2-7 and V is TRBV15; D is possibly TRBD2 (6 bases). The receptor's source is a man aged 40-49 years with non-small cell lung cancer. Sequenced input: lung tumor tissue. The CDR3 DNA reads TGTACCACCAATTCCGCGGGGAACTACGAGCAGTACTTC. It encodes CTTNSAGNYEQYF.